The present TCR beta chain was sequenced within a study of technical replicates of blood from a few donors. The data were produced by immunoSEQ multiplex PCR, yet TCRdb's version contains in-frame clones alone and is incomplete. The profile covers 45,000 to 60,000 clones, with more than 95% appearing a single time and about 0.41% taken by the ten largest. The CDR3 spans 14 residues. Trimming cost V 4 bases and J 5 bases, with 12 bases left between them. Germline values: CDR1 SGHNT, CDR2 YYREEE (reference sequence). The specimen sequenced was T cells isolated from PBMCs. V gene TRBV5-4 combines with J gene TRBJ1-4; D call uncertain. This sequence originates from a human donor in good health. The CDR3 spells CASSAGGSNEKLFF. The CDR3 DNA follows: TGTGCCAGCAGCGCGGGCGGCTCAAATGAAAAACTGTTTTTT. The whole variable domain, remainder taken from reference TRBV5-4 and TRBJ1-4, is ETGVTQSPTHLIKTRGQQVTLRCSSQSGHNTVSWYQQALGQGPQFIFQYYREEENGRGNFPPRFSGLQFPNYSSELNVNALELDDSALYLCASSAGGSNEKLFFGSGTQLSVL.